Listed here are 16 T cell receptor beta chains from one sample, sequenced in a study of cytomegalovirus exposure and HLA in healthy donors. Researchers ran the PCR with 60 Vbeta and 13 Jbeta primers. Method: immunoSEQ multiplex PCR; TCRdb's copy keeps in-frame clones and lacks some. This sample yields approximately 160,000 clones, of which over 70% are seen a single time; 1.3% belongs to the top ten. The material sequenced was PBMCs. These receptors all stem from a man aged 50 or older in good health and CMV-seropositive.

The chain recombines TRBV5-1 with TRBJ1-5; tentatively, D is TRBD1 (6 bases). This CDR3 comprises 17 residues. Per the germline V gene, CDR1 is SGHRS and CDR2 is YFSETQ. V lost 4 bases and J 7 bases, leaving 24 bases between the germline ends. CDR3 DNA: TGCGCCAGCAGCCCCGATACGGGCAGGGGTATCCCCCAGCCCCAGCATTTT. Its protein product is CASSPDTGRGIPQPQHF.

This clone was detected only a few times. V is TRBV27 and J is TRBJ1-1; D is perhaps TRBD1 (6 bases). CDR1 MNHEY and CDR2 SMNVEV come from the germline V gene (reference sequence). The CDR3 is 15 amino acids. V was shortened by 4 bases and J by 11 bases, with 23 bases between the two germline ends. This CDR3 is CASSSGTNREWSAFF. CDR3 sequence (DNA): TGTGCCAGCAGTTCCGGGACCAACAGGGAGTGGTCGGCTTTCTTT.

This chain joins TRBV6-5 and TRBJ2-7; 7 bases agree with TRBD2. The J segment lost 3 bases and the V segment lost 2 bases, leaving 7 bases of the junction unmatched. This CDR3 contains 15 residues. CDR1 and CDR2 from the germline V gene are MNHEY and SVGAGI. CDR3 nucleotides: TGTGCCAGCAGTTACGGCGGGGGAACGATCTACGAGCAGTACTTC. Encoded protein: CASSYGGGTIYEQYF.

This clone was detected only a few times. The V call is TRBV28, the J call TRBJ2-4; D unclear. Trimming pared 3 bases from V and 3 bases from J, leaving 12 bases between. The CDR3 runs to 15 residues. Germline CDR1 reads MDHEN; CDR2 reads SYDVKM. The CDR3 coding sequence is TGTGCCAGCAGTTTTCACGACGGAGTCAAAAACATTCAGTACTTC. This sequence encodes CASSFHDGVKNIQYF.

The chain joins TRBV30 to TRBJ1-1; D possibly corresponds to TRBD1 (6 bases). The V end lost 8 bases, the J end lost 7 bases, and 14 bases lay between the germline ends. The CDR3 has 11 amino acids. CDR1 GTSNPN and CDR2 SVGIG come from the germline V gene (reference sequence). CDR3 sequence reads: CAGTGHREAFF. DNA of the CDR3: TGTGCCGGGACGGGACACCGTGAAGCTTTCTTT.

This clone appeared once. The chain carries TRBV30 and TRBJ2-5; the match to TRBD2 covers 8 bases. The J call may not be correct, given that the DNA end is closer to TRBJ2-7. CDR3 length: 14 residues. Looked up from germline, CDR1 is GTSNPN and CDR2 is SVGIG (reference sequence). The CDR3 loop reads CAWSVRGLAYEQYF. CDR3 nucleotides: TGTGCCTGGAGTGTACGGGGACTAGCCTACGAGCAGTACTTC.

The chain couples TRBV19 to TRBJ1-5; TRBD1 might be the D (5 bases). The V gene lost 7 bases and the J gene lost 0 bases, with 22 bases spanning the gap. The germline gives CDR1 LNHDA, CDR2 SQIVND (reference sequence). CDR3 length equals 18 residues. CDR3 nucleotide sequence: TGTGCCAGTACCCTGGGGGACTCGGAAGCTTATAGCAATCAGCCCCAGCATTTT. It yields the protein CASTLGDSEAYSNQPQHF.

This clone has a single count. V and J are TRBV5-1 and TRBJ2-6; 10 bases align to TRBD1. The CDR3 sequence is 17 residues long. The ends lost 4 bases at V and 1 base at J; junction bases unmatched: 5. CDR1 and CDR2 from the germline V gene are SGHRS and YFSETQ. CDR3 protein: CASSPWTGGSGANVLTF. The CDR3 DNA follows: TGCGCCAGCAGCCCGTGGACAGGGGGATCTGGGGCCAACGTCCTGACTTTC. The variable domain in full, completed from reference TRBV5-1 and TRBJ2-6, reads KAGVTQTPRYLIKTRGQQVTLSCSPISGHRSVSWYQQTPGQGLQFLFEYFSETQRNKGNFPGRFSGRQFSNSRSEMNVSTLELGDSALYLCASSPWTGGSGANVLTFGAGSRLTVL.

This chain uses TRBV7-8 with TRBJ1-2, with D perhaps matching TRBD1 (5 bases). Germline values: CDR1 SGHVS, CDR2 FQNEAQ. V was shortened by 3 bases and J by 8 bases, with 22 bases between the two germline ends. CDR3 length equals 16 residues. The CDR3 loop is CASSLGGSPGGVGYTF. CDR3 nucleotide sequence: TGTGCCAGCAGCTTGGGTGGAAGTCCGGGGGGTGTCGGCTACACCTTC.

The chain uses TRBV7-2 and TRBJ1-5; no clear D. This CDR3 contains 13 residues. Germline CDR1 and CDR2: SGHTA and FQGNSA. V gave up 5 bases and J gave up 4 bases, with 9 bases separating them. In DNA form, the CDR3 reads TGTGCCAGCAGCCGGGGTCCAAATCAGCCCCAGCATTTT. This sequence encodes CASSRGPNQPQHF.

The chain has TRBV6-5 and TRBJ2-5; tentative D call: TRBD2 (5 bases). Per the germline V gene, CDR1 is MNHEY and CDR2 is SVGAGI. The V gene lost 4 bases and the J gene lost 0 bases, with 15 bases spanning the gap. The CDR3 extends over 16 amino acids. Written as DNA, the CDR3 is TGTGCCAGCAGTTCCAGCGGAACAGCGTACCAAGAGACCCAGTACTTC. Its translation is CASSSSGTAYQETQYF.

This chain joins TRBV23-1 and TRBJ1-5; maybe TRBD1 (5 bases). TRBV23-1 carries the ORF label, with uncertain function. V dropped 6 bases and J dropped 0 bases, with 9 bases sitting between them. CDR3 size: 14 residues. The CDR3 loop is CASSRGYSNQPQHF. As DNA, the CDR3 is TGCGCCAGCAGCCGGGGGTATAGCAATCAGCCCCAGCATTTT.

The chain recombines TRBV13 with TRBJ1-2; D may be TRBD1 (5 bases). Per germline, CDR1 PRHDT and CDR2 FYEKMQ (reference sequence). Between the trimmed V and J ends, which lost 3 bases and 0 bases, there was a span of 11 bases. The CDR3 has 15 amino acids. This CDR3 reads CASSFNRGSNYGYTF. The CDR3 DNA is TGTGCCAGCAGCTTTAATAGGGGATCTAACTATGGCTACACCTTC.

The chain uses TRBV28 and TRBJ1-3; D is ambiguous. Looked up from germline, CDR1 is MDHEN and CDR2 is SYDVKM. V was trimmed by 2 bases and J by 0 bases, leaving 5 bases between them. The CDR3 is made up of 14 amino acids. The CDR3 sequence is CASSLRSSGNTIYF. The CDR3 DNA sequence: TGTGCCAGCAGTTTACGGAGCTCTGGAAACACCATATATTTT.

The CDR3, as DNA: TGTGCCAGCAGCCCTCTAGGGGCAGTAGCTAACTATGGCTACACCTTC. It translates to CASSPLGAVANYGYTF. This chain uses TRBV7-9 with TRBJ1-2, with D possibly being TRBD1 (5 bases). V was clipped by 5 bases and J by 0 bases, with 16 bases between them. CDR1 is SEHNR, CDR2 FQNEAQ, per germline (reference sequence). The CDR3 length is 16 residues.

This clone was seen once. V and J are TRBV28 and TRBJ1-2; a possible D gene is TRBD1 (6 bases). This CDR3 has 15 residues. V dropped 3 bases and J dropped 4 bases, with 15 bases sitting between them. The V gene's germline CDR1 is MDHEN and CDR2 SYDVKM. CDR3 loop: CASSFVGQGIYGYTF. CDR3 coding DNA: TGTGCCAGCAGTTTTGTTGGGCAGGGGATCTATGGCTACACCTTC.